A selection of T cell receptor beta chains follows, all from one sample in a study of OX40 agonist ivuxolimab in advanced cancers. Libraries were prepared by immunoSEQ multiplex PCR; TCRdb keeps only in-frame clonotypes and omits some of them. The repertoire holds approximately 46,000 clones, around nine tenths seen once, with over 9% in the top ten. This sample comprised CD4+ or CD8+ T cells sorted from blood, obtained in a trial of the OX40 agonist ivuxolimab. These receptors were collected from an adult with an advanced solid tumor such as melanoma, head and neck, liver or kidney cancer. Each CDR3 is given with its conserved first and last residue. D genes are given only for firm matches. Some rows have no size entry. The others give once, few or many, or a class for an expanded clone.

cdr3_aa: CASSQEGGIREQYF
cdr3_nt: TGCGCCAGCAGCCAAGAGGGCGGGATCCGGGAGCAGTATTTT
cdr3_length: 14
j_call: TRBJ2-3
d_call: .
clone_size: .
v_call: TRBV4-1

cdr3_aa: CASSRGREEGEQYF
cdr3_nt: TGTGCCAGCAGCCGGGGCAGGGAGGAGGGCGAGCAGTACTTC
cdr3_length: 14
j_call: TRBJ2-7
d_call: .
clone_size: .
v_call: TRBV28

cdr3_aa: CATSPRGNSPLHF
cdr3_nt: TGTGCCACCAGCCCGAGAGGTAATTCACCCCTCCACTTT
cdr3_length: 13
j_call: TRBJ1-6
d_call: .
clone_size: .
v_call: TRBV15

cdr3_aa: CASSLATEQYF
cdr3_nt: TGCGCCAGCAGCTTGGCCACCGAGCAGTACTTC
cdr3_length: 11
j_call: TRBJ2-7
d_call: .
clone_size: medium-sized
v_call: TRBV5-1

cdr3_aa: CATSRGRVYEQYF
cdr3_nt: TGTGCCACCAGCAGAGGAAGGGTCTACGAGCAGTACTTC
cdr3_length: 13
j_call: TRBJ2-7
d_call: .
clone_size: .
v_call: TRBV15

cdr3_aa: CASSEARAGSVNSPLHF
cdr3_nt: TGTGCCAGCAGTGAAGCGCGGGCAGGGAGCGTCAATTCACCCCTCCACTTT
cdr3_length: 17
j_call: TRBJ1-6
d_call: .
clone_size: .
v_call: TRBV2

cdr3_aa: CASKPGQDNSPLHF
cdr3_nt: TGTGCCAGCAAACCGGGACAGGATAATTCACCCCTCCACTTT
cdr3_length: 14
j_call: TRBJ1-6
d_call: TRBD1
clone_size: .
v_call: TRBV27

cdr3_aa: CATSNTGVVGEQYF
cdr3_nt: TGTGCCACCAGCAACACAGGGGTAGTAGGCGAGCAGTACTTC
cdr3_length: 14
j_call: TRBJ2-7
d_call: TRBD1
clone_size: .
v_call: TRBV15

cdr3_aa: CASSDTLARYNEQFF
cdr3_nt: TGTGCCAGCAGTGATACCCTAGCGCGCTACAATGAGCAGTTCTTC
cdr3_length: 15
j_call: TRBJ2-1
d_call: .
clone_size: .
v_call: TRBV25-1

cdr3_aa: CASVLRGTRNQPQHF
cdr3_nt: TGTGCCAGCGTACTACGGGGGACTCGCAATCAGCCCCAGCATTTT
cdr3_length: 15
j_call: TRBJ1-5
d_call: .
clone_size: once
v_call: TRBV19

cdr3_aa: CASSLLGAAYNEQFF
cdr3_nt: TGTGCCAGCAGCCTTCTTGGCGCTGCCTACAATGAGCAGTTCTTC
cdr3_length: 15
j_call: TRBJ2-1
d_call: .
clone_size: .
v_call: TRBV14

cdr3_aa: CASSIGTSGSYEQYF
cdr3_nt: TGTGCCAGCAGCATTGGTACTAGCGGCTCCTACGAGCAGTACTTC
cdr3_length: 15
j_call: TRBJ2-7
d_call: TRBD2
clone_size: .
v_call: TRBV7-6

cdr3_aa: CASRTGTTWFF
cdr3_nt: TGTGCCAGCAGAACCGGGACAACATGGTTCTTC
cdr3_length: 11
j_call: TRBJ2-1
d_call: .
clone_size: .
v_call: TRBV7-3

cdr3_aa: CAPWLGLGYTF
cdr3_nt: TGTGCCCCTTGGTTGGGGTTAGGCTACACCTTC
cdr3_length: 11
j_call: TRBJ1-2
d_call: .
clone_size: .
v_call: TRBV30

cdr3_aa: CASSSTPLAKNIQYF
cdr3_nt: TGTGCCAGCAGCTCGACACCACTAGCCAAAAACATTCAGTACTTC
cdr3_length: 15
j_call: TRBJ2-4
d_call: .
clone_size: once
v_call: TRBV11-2

cdr3_aa: CAWSVTGELFF
cdr3_nt: TGTGCCTGGAGTGTTACCGGGGAGCTGTTTTTT
cdr3_length: 11
j_call: TRBJ2-2
d_call: .
clone_size: .
v_call: TRBV30

cdr3_aa: CASSYSGHNTGELFF
cdr3_nt: TGTGCCAGCAGTTACTCAGGACACAACACCGGGGAGCTGTTTTTT
cdr3_length: 15
j_call: TRBJ2-2
d_call: .
clone_size: .
v_call: TRBV6-5

cdr3_aa: CASSSRTEETQYF
cdr3_nt: TGTGCCAGCAGTTCCCGGACAGAAGAGACCCAGTACTTC
cdr3_length: 13
j_call: TRBJ2-5
d_call: .
clone_size: .
v_call: TRBV28

cdr3_aa: CASSSLMTGGGINEQFF
cdr3_nt: TGTGCCAGCAGTTCGCTGATGACAGGGGGAGGGATCAATGAGCAGTTCTTC
cdr3_length: 17
j_call: TRBJ2-1
d_call: TRBD1
clone_size: .
v_call: TRBV27

cdr3_aa: CASSPLGYSNQPQHF
cdr3_nt: TGTGCCAGCAGCCCCCTCGGATATAGCAATCAGCCCCAGCATTTT
cdr3_length: 15
j_call: TRBJ1-5
d_call: .
clone_size: .
v_call: TRBV28